Here is one TCR beta chain with its context. The target antigen is unknown. This sample stems from a study of identifying expanded T cells in peripheral blood. Collection occurred without any documented infections or immune events in donors. Clones were read by immunoSEQ multiplex PCR, and TCRdb kept only the in-frame ones, dropping some. The profile shows more than 70,000 clones, around 86% of them singletons. V was cut by 5 bases and J by 0 bases, with 13 bases left in between. This CDR3 has 16 amino acids. Germline V gene data show CDR1 as SGHAT and CDR2 as FQNNGV. Findings and caveats of the study: Approximately two-week clone count variance significantly increased as total template count grew. Over approximately two and four weeks, about 17 and 20 clones changed, versus approximately 1.2 between replicates.

The TCR sequence derives from a person aged 18 to 75 in good health. This rearrangement joins TRBV11-2 to TRBJ2-2; D possibly corresponds to TRBD1 (6 bases). Sequencing input: blood. The CDR3 region has the DNA TGTGCCAGCAGCCCCCGACAGGCCGCGAACACCGGGGAGCTGTTTTTT. This translates into CASSPRQAANTGELFF. The full variable domain, rest sourced from reference TRBV11-2 and TRBJ2-2, is EAGVAQSPRYKIIEKRQSVAFWCNPISGHATLYWYQQILGQGPKLLIQFQNNGVVDDSQLPKDRFSAERLKGVDSTLKIQPAKLEDSAVYLCASSPRQAANTGELFFGEGSRLTVL.